The entry below describes one TCR beta chain. The assay was immunoSEQ multiplex PCR, and TCRdb's table has in-frame clones only and misses some. The sample carries about 180,000 clones, around 90% recorded once. These data belong to a study of control samples from healthy donors and cancer patients. The CDR3 runs to 14 residues. Germline V gene data show CDR1 as SGHTA and CDR2 as FQGTGA. Trimming took off 5 bases at V and 6 bases at J, with 16 bases between the two ends. The receptor was isolated from a woman between 45 and 65 years old in good health. The chain combines TRBV7-3 with TRBJ1-2; a possible D gene is TRBD1 (6 bases). The sequencing input was blood. CDR3 loop: CASSPGAGLDGYTF. The CDR3 region has the DNA TGTGCCAGCAGCCCAGGGGCAGGGTTGGATGGCTACACCTTC.